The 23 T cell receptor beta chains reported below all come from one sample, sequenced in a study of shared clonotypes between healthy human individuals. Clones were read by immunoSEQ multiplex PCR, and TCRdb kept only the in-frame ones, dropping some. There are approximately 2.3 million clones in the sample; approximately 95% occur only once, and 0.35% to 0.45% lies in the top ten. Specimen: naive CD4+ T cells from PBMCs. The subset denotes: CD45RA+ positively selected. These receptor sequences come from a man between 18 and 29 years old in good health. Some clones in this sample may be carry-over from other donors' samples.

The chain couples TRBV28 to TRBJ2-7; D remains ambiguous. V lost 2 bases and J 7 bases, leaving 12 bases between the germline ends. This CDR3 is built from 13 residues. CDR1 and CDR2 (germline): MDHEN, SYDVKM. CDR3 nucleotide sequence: TGTGCCAGCAGTTTAAGAGCCTTAAGGGAGCAGTACTTC. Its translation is CASSLRALREQYF.

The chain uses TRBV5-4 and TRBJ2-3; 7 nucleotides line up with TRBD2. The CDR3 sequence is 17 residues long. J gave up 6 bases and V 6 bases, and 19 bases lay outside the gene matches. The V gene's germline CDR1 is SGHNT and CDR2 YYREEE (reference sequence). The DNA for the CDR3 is TGTGCCAGCATCCCCCGCGGGGGAGGCGGGAGTTACGATACGCAGTATTTT. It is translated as CASIPRGGGGSYDTQYF. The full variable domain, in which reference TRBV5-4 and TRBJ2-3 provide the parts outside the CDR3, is ETGVTQSPTHLIKTRGQQVTLRCSSQSGHNTVSWYQQALGQGPQFIFQYYREEENGRGNFPPRFSGLQFPNYSSELNVNALELDDSALYLCASIPRGGGGSYDTQYFGPGTRLTVL.

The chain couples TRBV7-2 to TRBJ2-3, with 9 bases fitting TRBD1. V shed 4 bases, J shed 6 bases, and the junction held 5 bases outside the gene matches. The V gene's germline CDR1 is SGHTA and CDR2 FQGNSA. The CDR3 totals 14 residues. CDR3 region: CASSSGTGIDTQYF. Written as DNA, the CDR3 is TGTGCCAGCAGCTCCGGGACAGGGATCGATACGCAGTATTTT. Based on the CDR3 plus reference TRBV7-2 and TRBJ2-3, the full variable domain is GAGVSQSPSNKVTEKGKDVELRCDPISGHTALYWYRQSLGQGLEFLIYFQGNSAPDKSGLPSDRFSAERTGGSVSTLTIQRTQQEDSAVYLCASSSGTGIDTQYFGPGTRLTVL.

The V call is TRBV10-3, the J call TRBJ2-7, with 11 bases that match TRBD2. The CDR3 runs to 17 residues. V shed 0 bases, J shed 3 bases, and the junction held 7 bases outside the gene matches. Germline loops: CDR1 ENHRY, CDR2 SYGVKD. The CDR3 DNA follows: TGTGCCATCAGTGAGTCCCGAACGACTAGCGGGATCTACGAGCAGTACTTC. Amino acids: CAISESRTTSGIYEQYF.

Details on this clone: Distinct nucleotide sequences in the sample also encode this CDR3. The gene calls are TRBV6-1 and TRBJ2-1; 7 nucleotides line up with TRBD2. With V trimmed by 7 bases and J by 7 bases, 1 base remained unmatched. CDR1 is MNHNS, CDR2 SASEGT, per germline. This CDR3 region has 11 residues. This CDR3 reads CASTGRNEQFF. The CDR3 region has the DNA TGTGCCAGCACCGGGAGGAATGAGCAGTTCTTC.

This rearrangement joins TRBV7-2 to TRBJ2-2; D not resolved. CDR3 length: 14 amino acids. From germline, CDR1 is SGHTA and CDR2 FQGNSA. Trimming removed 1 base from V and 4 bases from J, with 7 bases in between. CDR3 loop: CASSLVRVTGELFF. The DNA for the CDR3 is TGTGCCAGCAGCTTAGTCCGTGTCACCGGGGAGCTGTTTTTT.

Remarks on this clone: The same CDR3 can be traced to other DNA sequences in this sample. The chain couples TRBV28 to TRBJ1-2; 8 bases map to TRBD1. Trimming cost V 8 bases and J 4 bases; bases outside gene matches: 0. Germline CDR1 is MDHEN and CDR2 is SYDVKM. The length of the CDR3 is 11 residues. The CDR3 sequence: CASGQGYGYTF. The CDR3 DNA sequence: TGTGCCAGCGGACAGGGCTATGGCTACACCTTC.

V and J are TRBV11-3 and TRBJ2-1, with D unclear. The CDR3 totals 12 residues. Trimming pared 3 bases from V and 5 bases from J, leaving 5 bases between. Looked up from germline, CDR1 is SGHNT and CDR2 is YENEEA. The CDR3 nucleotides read TGTGCCAGCAGCTTGATTGACAATGAGCAGTTCTTC. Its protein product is CASSLIDNEQFF. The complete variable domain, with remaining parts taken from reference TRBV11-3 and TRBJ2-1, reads EAGVVQSPRYKIIEKKQPVAFWCNPISGHNTLYWYLQNLGQGPELLIRYENEEAVDDSQLPKDRFSAERLKGVDSTLKIQPAELGDSAVYLCASSLIDNEQFFGPGTRLTVL.

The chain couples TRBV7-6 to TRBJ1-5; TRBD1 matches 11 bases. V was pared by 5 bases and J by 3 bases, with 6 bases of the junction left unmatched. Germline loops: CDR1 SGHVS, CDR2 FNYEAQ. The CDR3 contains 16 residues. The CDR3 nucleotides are TGTGCCAGCAGCCCTGGACAGGGGGCACTCAATCAGCCCCAGCATTTT. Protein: CASSPGQGALNQPQHF. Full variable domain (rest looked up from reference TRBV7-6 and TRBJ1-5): GAGVSQSPRYKVTKRGQDVALRCDPISGHVSLYWYRQALGQGPEFLTYFNYEAQQDKSGLPNDRFSAERPEGSISTLTIQRTEQRDSAMYRCASSPGQGALNQPQHFGDGTRLSIL.

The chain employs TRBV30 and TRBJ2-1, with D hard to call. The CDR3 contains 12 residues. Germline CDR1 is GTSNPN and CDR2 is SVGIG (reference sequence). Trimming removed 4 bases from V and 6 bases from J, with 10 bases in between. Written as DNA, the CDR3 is TGTGCCTGGAATTCAGGTTTCAATGAGCAGTTCTTC. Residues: CAWNSGFNEQFF.

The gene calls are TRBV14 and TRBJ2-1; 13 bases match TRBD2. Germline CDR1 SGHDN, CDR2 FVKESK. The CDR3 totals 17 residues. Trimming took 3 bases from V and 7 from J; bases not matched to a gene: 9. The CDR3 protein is CASSQNPGLAGRNEQFF. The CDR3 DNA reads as TGTGCCAGCAGCCAGAATCCGGGACTAGCGGGAAGGAATGAGCAGTTCTTC. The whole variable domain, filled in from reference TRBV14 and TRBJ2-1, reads EAGVTQFPSHSVIEKGQTVTLRCDPISGHDNLYWYRRVMGKEIKFLLHFVKESKQDESGMPNNRFLAERTGGTYSTLKVQPAELEDSGVYFCASSQNPGLAGRNEQFFGPGTRLTVL.

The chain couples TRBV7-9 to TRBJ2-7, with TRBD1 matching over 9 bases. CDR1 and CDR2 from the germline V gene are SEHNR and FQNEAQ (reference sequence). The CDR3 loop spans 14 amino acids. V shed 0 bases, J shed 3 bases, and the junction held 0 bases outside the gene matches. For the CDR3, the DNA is TGTGCCAGCAGCTTAGCGGGACAGGGCTACGAGCAGTACTTC. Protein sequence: CASSLAGQGYEQYF.

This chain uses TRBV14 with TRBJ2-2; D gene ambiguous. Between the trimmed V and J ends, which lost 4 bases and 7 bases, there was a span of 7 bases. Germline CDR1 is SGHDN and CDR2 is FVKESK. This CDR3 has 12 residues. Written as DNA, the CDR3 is TGTGCCAGCAGCCGTCCCAACGGGGAGCTGTTTTTT. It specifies CASSRPNGELFF.

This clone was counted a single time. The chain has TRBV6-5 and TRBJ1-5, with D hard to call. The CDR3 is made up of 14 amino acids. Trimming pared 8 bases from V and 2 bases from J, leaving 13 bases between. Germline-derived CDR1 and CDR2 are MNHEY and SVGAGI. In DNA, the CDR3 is TGTGCCAGCGGATCGACACGGCGCAATCAGCCCCAGCATTTT. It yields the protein CASGSTRRNQPQHF.

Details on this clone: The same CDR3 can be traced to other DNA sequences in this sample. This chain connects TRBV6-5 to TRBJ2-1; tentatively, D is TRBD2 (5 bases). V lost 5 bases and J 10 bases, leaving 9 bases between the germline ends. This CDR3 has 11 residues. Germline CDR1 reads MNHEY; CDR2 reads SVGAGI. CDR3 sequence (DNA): TGTGCCAGCAGTCGCAGAGGGGAGCAGTTCTTC. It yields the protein CASSRRGEQFF.

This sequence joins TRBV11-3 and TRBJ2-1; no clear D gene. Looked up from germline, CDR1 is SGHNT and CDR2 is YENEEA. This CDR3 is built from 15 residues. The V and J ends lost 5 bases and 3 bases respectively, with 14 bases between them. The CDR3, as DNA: TGTGCCAGCAGCCCCCGACCCAATCACTACAATGAGCAGTTCTTC. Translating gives CASSPRPNHYNEQFF.

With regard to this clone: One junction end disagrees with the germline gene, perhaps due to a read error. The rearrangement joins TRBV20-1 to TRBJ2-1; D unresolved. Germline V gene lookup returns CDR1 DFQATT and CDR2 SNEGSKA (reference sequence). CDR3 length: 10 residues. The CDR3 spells CSAREQEAIF. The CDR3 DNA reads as TGCAGTGCTAGAGAACAAGAAGCAATCTTC.

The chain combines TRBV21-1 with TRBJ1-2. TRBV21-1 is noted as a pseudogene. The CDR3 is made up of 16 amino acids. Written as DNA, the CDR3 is TGTGCCAGCAGCAGAGGCCCGCAACTTTCTAACTATGGCTACACCTTC. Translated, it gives CASSRGPQLSNYGYTF.

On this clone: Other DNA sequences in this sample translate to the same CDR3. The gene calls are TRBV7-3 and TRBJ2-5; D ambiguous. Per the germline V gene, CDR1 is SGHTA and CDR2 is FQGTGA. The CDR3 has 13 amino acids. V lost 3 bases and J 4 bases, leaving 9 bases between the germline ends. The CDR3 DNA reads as TGTGCCAGCAGCTTGGCGCGCCGAGAGACCCAGTACTTC. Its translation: CASSLARRETQYF.

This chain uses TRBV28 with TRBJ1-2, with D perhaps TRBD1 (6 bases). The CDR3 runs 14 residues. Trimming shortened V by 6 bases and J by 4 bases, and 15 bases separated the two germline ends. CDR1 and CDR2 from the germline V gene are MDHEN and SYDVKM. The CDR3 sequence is CASSTSGALYGYTF. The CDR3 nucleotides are TGTGCCAGCAGCACATCAGGGGCCCTCTATGGCTACACCTTC.

CDR3 bases: TGTGCCAGCAGCCGCGAGGGGTTAGGGAACACTGAAGCTTTCTTT. Protein product: CASSREGLGNTEAFF. V is TRBV6-5 and J is TRBJ1-1; D may be TRBD1 (5 bases). This CDR3 is built from 15 residues. From germline, CDR1 is MNHEY and CDR2 SVGAGI. V was cut by 6 bases and J by 1 base, with 15 bases left in between.

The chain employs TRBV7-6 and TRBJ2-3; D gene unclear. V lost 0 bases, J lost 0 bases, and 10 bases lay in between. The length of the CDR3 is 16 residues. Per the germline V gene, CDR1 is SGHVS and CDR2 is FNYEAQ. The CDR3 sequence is CASSLAADPSTDTQYF. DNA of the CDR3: TGTGCCAGCAGCTTAGCGGCGGACCCCAGCACAGATACGCAGTATTTT.

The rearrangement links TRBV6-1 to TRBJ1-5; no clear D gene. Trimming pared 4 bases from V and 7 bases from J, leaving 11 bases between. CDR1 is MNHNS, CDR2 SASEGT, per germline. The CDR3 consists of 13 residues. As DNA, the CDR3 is TGTGCCAGCAGTGTAAGAAGAAGCCAGCCCCAGCATTTT. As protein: CASSVRRSQPQHF.